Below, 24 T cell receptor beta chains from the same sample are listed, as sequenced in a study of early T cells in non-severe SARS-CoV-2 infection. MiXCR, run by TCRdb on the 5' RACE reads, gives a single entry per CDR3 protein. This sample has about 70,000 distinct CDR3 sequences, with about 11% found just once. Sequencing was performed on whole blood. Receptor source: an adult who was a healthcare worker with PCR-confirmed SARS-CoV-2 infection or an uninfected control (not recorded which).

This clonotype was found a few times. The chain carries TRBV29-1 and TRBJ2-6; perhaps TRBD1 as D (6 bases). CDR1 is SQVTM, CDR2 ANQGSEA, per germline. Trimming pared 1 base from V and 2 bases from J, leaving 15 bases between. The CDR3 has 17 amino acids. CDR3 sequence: CSVEVSVTGPGANVLTF. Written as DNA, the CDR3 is TGCAGCGTTGAAGTTTCTGTGACAGGACCTGGGGCCAACGTCCTGACTTTC.

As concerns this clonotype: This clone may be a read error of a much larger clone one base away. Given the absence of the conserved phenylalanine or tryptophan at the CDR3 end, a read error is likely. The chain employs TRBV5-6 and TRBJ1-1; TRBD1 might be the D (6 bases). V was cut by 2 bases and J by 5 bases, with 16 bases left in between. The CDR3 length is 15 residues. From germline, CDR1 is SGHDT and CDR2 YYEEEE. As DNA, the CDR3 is TGTGCCAGCAGCTTTCAGGGGAGGAGGGAGACTGAAGCTTTCTCT. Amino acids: CASSFQGRRETEAFS.

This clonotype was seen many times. The CDR3 region is CASTGERQETQYF. The CDR3 bases are TGTGCCAGCACCGGGGAGCGGCAAGAGACCCAGTACTTC. The chain has TRBV2 and TRBJ2-5; a weak D match, TRBD2 (5 bases). V was pared by 7 bases and J by 2 bases, with 11 bases between. Germline assignment: CDR1 SNHLY and CDR2 FYNNEI. This CDR3 is built from 13 residues.

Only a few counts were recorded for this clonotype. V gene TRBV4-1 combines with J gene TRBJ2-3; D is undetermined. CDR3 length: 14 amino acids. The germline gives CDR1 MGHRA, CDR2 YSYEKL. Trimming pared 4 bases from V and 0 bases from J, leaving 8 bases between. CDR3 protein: CASSPPTSTDTQYF. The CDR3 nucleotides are TGCGCCAGCAGCCCCCCCACTAGCACAGATACGCAGTATTTT.

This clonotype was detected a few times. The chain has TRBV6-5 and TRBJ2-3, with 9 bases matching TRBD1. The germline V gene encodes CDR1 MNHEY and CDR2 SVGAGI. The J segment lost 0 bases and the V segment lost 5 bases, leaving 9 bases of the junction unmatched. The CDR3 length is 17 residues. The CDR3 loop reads CASSPTDRGTSTDTQYF. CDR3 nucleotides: TGTGCCAGCAGTCCCACGGACAGGGGTACTAGCACAGATACGCAGTATTTT.

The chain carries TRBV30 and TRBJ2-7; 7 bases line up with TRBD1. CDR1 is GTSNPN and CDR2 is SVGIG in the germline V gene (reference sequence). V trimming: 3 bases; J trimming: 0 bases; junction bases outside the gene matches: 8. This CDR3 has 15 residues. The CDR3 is CAWRGKGGSSYEQYF. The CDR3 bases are TGTGCCTGGAGAGGAAAAGGGGGCAGCTCCTACGAGCAGTACTTC.

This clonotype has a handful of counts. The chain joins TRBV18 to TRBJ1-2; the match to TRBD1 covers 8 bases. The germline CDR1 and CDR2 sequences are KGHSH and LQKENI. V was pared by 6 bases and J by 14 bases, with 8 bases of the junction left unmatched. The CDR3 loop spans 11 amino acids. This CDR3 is CASSPDRGKTF. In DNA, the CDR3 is TGTGCCAGCTCTCCAGACAGGGGAAAGACCTTC.

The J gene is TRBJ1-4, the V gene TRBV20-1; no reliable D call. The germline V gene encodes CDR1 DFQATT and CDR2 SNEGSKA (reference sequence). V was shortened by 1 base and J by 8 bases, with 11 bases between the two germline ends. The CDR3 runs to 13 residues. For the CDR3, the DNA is TGCAGTGCTAGAGTGGGAATTGCGGAAAAACTGTTTTTT. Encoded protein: CSARVGIAEKLFF.

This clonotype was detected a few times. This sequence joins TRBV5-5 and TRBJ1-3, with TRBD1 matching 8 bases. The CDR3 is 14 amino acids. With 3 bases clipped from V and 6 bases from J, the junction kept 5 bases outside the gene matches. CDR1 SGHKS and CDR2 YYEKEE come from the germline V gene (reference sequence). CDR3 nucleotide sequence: TGTGCCAGCAGCTGGGGGACAGGAGAAAACACCATATATTTT. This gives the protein CASSWGTGENTIYF. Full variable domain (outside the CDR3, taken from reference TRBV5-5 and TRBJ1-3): DAGVTQSPTHLIKTRGQQVTLRCSPISGHKSVSWYQQVLGQGPQFIFQYYEKEERGRGNFPDRFSARQFPNYSSELNVNALLLGDSALYLCASSWGTGENTIYFGEGSWLTVV.

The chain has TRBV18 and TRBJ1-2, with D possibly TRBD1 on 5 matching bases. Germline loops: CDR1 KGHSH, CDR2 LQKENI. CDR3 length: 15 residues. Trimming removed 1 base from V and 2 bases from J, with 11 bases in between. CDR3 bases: TGTGCCAGCTCACCACGGGGGAGAGAAAACTATGGCTACACCTTC. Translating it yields CASSPRGRENYGYTF.

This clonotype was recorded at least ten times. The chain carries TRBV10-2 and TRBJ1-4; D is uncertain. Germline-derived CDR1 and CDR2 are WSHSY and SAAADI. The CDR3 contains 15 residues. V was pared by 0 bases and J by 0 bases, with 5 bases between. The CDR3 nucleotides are TGCGCCAGCAGTGAGTCGTCTGCAACTAATGAAAAACTGTTTTTT. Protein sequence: CASSESSATNEKLFF.

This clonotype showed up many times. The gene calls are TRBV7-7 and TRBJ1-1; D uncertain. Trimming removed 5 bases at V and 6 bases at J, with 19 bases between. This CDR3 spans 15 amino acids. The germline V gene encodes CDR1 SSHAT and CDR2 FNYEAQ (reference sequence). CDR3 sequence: CASSPLAGGGAEAFF. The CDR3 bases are TGTGCCAGCAGCCCCTTGGCGGGCGGTGGGGCTGAAGCTTTCTTT.

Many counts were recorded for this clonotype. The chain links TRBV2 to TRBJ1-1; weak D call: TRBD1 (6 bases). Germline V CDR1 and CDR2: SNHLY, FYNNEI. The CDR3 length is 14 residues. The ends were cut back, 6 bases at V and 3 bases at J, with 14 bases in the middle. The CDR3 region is CASRSPGVDTEAFF. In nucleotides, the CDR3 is TGTGCCAGCAGGAGCCCAGGGGTAGACACTGAAGCTTTCTTT.

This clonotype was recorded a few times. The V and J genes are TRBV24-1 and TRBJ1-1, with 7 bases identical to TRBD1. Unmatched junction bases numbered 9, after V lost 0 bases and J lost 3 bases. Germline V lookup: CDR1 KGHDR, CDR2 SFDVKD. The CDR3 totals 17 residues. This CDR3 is CATSDLQEQGSDTEAFF. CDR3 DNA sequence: TGTGCCACCAGTGATTTGCAGGAACAGGGGTCGGACACTGAAGCTTTCTTT.

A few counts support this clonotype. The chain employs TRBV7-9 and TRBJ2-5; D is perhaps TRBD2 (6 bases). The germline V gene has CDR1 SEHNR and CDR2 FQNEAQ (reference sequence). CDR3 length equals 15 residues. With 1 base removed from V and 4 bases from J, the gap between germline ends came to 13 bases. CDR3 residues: CASSLVTGVGETQYF. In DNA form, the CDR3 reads TGTGCCAGCAGCTTAGTGACGGGGGTCGGAGAGACCCAGTACTTC.

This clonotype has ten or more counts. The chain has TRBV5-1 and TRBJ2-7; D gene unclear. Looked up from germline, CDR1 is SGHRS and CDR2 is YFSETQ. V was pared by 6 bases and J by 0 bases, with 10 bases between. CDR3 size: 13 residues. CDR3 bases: TGCGCCAGCAAAGAAACAAACTCCTACGAGCAGTACTTC. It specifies CASKETNSYEQYF.

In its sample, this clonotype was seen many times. The CDR3 is CASSMDSGGQPQHF. The CDR3, as DNA: TGTGCCAGTAGTATGGACTCGGGGGGGCAGCCCCAGCATTTT. This chain uses TRBV19 with TRBJ1-5; possibly TRBD1 for D (5 bases). The CDR3 loop spans 14 amino acids. Germline V gene sequence: CDR1 LNHDA, CDR2 SQIVND (reference sequence). Trimming removed 3 bases at V and 7 bases at J, with 13 bases between.

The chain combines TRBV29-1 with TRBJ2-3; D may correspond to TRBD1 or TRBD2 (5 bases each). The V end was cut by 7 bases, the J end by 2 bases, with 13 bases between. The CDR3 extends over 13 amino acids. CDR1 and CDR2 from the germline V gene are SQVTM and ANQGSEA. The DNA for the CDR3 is TGCAGCGCCCGGGACCCTAACACAGATACGCAGTATTTT. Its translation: CSARDPNTDTQYF.

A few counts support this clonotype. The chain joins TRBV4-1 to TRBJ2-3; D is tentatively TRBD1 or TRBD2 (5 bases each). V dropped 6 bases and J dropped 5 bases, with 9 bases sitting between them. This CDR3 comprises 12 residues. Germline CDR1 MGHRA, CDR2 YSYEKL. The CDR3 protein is CASRGTGDTQYF. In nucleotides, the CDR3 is TGCGCCAGCAGGGGGACGGGAGATACGCAGTATTTT.

CDR3 sequence (DNA): TGTGCCAGCAGTTACTCCGGGGCCCCCTCCTACGAGCAGTACTTC. It is translated as CASSYSGAPSYEQYF. V gene TRBV6-2 or TRBV6-3 combines with J gene TRBJ2-7, with D perhaps matching TRBD1 or TRBD2 (5 bases each). V lost 0 bases, J lost 0 bases, and 9 bases lay in between. Germline V gene data show CDR1 as MNHEY and CDR2 as SVGEGT. This CDR3 has 15 residues.

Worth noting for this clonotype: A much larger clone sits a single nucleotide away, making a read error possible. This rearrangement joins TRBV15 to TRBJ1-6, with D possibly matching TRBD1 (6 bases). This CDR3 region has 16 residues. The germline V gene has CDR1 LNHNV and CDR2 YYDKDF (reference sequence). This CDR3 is CATSRDRAGAGSHLHF. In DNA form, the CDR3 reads TGTGCCACCAGCAGAGATCGGGCAGGGGCGGGTTCACACCTCCACTTT.

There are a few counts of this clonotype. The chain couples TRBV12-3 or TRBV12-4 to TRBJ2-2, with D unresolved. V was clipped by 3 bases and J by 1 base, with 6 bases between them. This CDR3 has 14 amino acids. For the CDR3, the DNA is TGTGCCAGCAGTTTCCGCCGGAACACCGGGGAGCTGTTTTTT. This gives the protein CASSFRRNTGELFF.

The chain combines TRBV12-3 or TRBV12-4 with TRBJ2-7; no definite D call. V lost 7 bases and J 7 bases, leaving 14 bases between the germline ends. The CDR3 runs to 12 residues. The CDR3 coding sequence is TGTGCCAGCAAACCTCCGGGTGGAGAGCAGTACTTC. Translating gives CASKPPGGEQYF.

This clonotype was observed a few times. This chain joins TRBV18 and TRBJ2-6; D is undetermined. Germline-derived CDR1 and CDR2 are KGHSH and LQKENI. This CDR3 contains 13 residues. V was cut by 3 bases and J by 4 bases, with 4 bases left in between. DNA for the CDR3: TGTGCCAGCTCACCGGAGGGGGCCAACGTCCTGACTTTC. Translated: CASSPEGANVLTF.